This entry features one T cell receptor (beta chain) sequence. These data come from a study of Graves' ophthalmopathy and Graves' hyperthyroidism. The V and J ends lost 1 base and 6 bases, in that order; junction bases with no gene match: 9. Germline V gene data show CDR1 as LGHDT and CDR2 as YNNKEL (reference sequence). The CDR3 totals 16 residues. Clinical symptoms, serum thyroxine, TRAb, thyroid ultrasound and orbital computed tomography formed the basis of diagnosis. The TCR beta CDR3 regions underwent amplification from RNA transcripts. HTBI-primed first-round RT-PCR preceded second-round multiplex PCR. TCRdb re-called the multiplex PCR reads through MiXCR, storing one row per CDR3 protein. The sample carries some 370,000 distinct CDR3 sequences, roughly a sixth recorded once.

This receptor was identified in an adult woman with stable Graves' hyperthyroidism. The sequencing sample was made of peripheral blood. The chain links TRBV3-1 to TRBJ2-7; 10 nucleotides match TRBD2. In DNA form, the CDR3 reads TGTGCCAGCAGCCAAGGACAGGCTAGCGGGAGAGGCGAGCAGTACTTC. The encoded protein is CASSQGQASGRGEQYF.